Below, 23 T cell receptor beta chains from the same sample are listed, as sequenced in a study of blood T cell repertoires in COVID-19. Sequencing was performed with immunoSEQ multiplex PCR; in TCRdb, only in-frame clones are kept and a portion is missing. The table has roughly 60,000 clones, 80% to 90% seen once; the top ten hold 15%. The specimen was peripheral blood. These receptor sequences come from an elderly man with acute or convalescent COVID-19.

The genes are TRBV27 and TRBJ1-3, with D unclear. The germline gives CDR1 MNHEY, CDR2 SMNVEV (reference sequence). The CDR3 sequence is 13 residues long. Trimming removed 2 bases at V and 4 bases at J, with 6 bases between. The CDR3 loop is CASSLKPGNTIYF. CDR3 sequence (DNA): TGTGCCAGCAGTTTAAAGCCAGGAAACACCATATATTTT.

This rearrangement joins TRBV3-1 (or the pseudogene TRBV3-2) to TRBJ2-7, with D maybe TRBD1 (5 bases). V dropped 3 bases and J dropped 3 bases, with 6 bases sitting between them. Germline CDR1 LGHDT, CDR2 YNNKEL (reference sequence). This CDR3 is built from 12 residues. CDR3 protein: CASSQGLYEQYF. The CDR3 bases are TGTGCCAGCAGCCAGGGGCTCTACGAGCAGTACTTC.

This clone was detected only once. This chain links TRBV2 with TRBJ1-1; the match to TRBD1 covers 8 bases. The length of the CDR3 is 16 residues. The V gene's germline CDR1 is SNHLY and CDR2 FYNNEI. The trim removed 8 bases at V and 0 bases at J, leaving 11 bases unmatched. This chain's CDR3 is CASSGQGIGMNTEAFF. As DNA, the CDR3 is TGTGCCAGCTCAGGACAGGGAATCGGGATGAACACTGAAGCTTTCTTT.

The chain recombines TRBV6-6 with TRBJ1-3; 7 nucleotides line up with TRBD1. The CDR3 is 12 residues long. CDR1 and CDR2 (germline): MNHNY, SVGAGI (reference sequence). The trim removed 10 bases at V and 4 bases at J, leaving 4 bases unmatched. The CDR3 nucleotides are TGTGCCACCGGACAGGAGGGAAACACCATATATTTT. Residues: CATGQEGNTIYF.

The chain employs TRBV7-9 and TRBJ2-5; D ambiguous. The V and J ends lost 1 base and 7 bases respectively, with 13 bases between them. The CDR3 runs to 14 residues. CDR1 and CDR2 (germline): SEHNR, FQNEAQ (reference sequence). CDR3 bases: TGTGCCAGCAGCTTAGAAATGGCGGTGGGGACCCAGTACTTC. Its protein is CASSLEMAVGTQYF.

The V gene is TRBV7-9, the J gene TRBJ1-1; possible D gene TRBD1, 5 bases. CDR1 is SEHNR and CDR2 is FQNEAQ in the germline V gene (reference sequence). Trimming pared 3 bases from V and 4 bases from J, leaving 12 bases between. CDR3 length: 14 residues. The CDR3 loop is CASSFQGIGTEAFF. CDR3 DNA: TGTGCCAGCAGCTTCCAGGGCATCGGCACTGAAGCTTTCTTT.

This clone appeared a few times. J is TRBJ2-5 and V is TRBV5-1; no clear D gene. Germline lookup yields CDR1 SGHRS and CDR2 YFSETQ. Trimming cost V 2 bases and J 3 bases, with 2 bases left between them. The CDR3 totals 11 residues. The CDR3 reads CASSFKETQYF. In DNA form, the CDR3 reads TGCGCCAGCAGCTTCAAAGAGACCCAGTACTTC. The entire variable domain, with the rest obtained from reference TRBV5-1 and TRBJ2-5, is as follows: KAGVTQTPRYLIKTRGQQVTLSCSPISGHRSVSWYQQTPGQGLQFLFEYFSETQRNKGNFPGRFSGRQFSNSRSEMNVSTLELGDSALYLCASSFKETQYFGPGTRLLVL.

This clone was found once. V gene TRBV9 combines with J gene TRBJ1-1, with D perhaps matching TRBD1 (5 bases). The CDR3 length is 15 residues. Deletions cut 0 bases from V and 1 base from J, with 10 bases between. Germline V gene lookup returns CDR1 SGDLS and CDR2 YYNGEE. The CDR3 here is CASSVGGSPNTEAFF. Written as DNA, the CDR3 is TGTGCCAGCAGCGTAGGGGGCTCACCGAACACTGAAGCTTTCTTT.

The chain has TRBV30 and TRBJ1-1, with D maybe TRBD1 (5 bases). Trimming removed 0 bases at V and 6 bases at J, with 11 bases between. CDR1 is GTSNPN and CDR2 is SVGIG in the germline V gene (reference sequence). This CDR3 spans 13 amino acids. In DNA, the CDR3 is TGTGCCTGGAGTGTAGGAGGGGTCGCTGAAGCTTTCTTT. It is translated as CAWSVGGVAEAFF.

The chain combines TRBV7-2 with TRBJ1-2, with 9 bases lining up with TRBD1. In germline, CDR1 is SGHTA, CDR2 FQGNSA. The V and J ends lost 1 base and 5 bases, in that order; junction bases with no gene match: 8. CDR3 length equals 16 residues. CDR3 amino acids: CASSLGTGETLYGYTF. CDR3 coding DNA: TGTGCCAGCAGCTTAGGGACAGGGGAGACCCTATATGGCTACACCTTC. The full variable domain, in which reference TRBV7-2 and TRBJ1-2 provide the parts outside the CDR3, is GAGVSQSPSNKVTEKGKDVELRCDPISGHTALYWYRQSLGQGLEFLIYFQGNSAPDKSGLPSDRFSAERTGGSVSTLTIQRTQQEDSAVYLCASSLGTGETLYGYTFGSGTRLTVV.

This chain uses TRBV2 with TRBJ1-2; 9 positions match TRBD1. The CDR3 loop spans 17 amino acids. Germline V lookup: CDR1 SNHLY, CDR2 FYNNEI. The trim removed 2 bases at V and 7 bases at J, leaving 14 bases unmatched. The CDR3 bases are TGTGCCAGCAGTGAAATTTTGCCCCGGACAGGGGAGGGTGGCTACACCTTC. Its translation: CASSEILPRTGEGGYTF. The full variable domain, completed using reference TRBV2 and TRBJ1-2, is EPEVTQTPSHQVTQMGQEVILRCVPISNHLYFYWYRQILGQKVEFLVSFYNNEISEKSEIFDDQFSVERPDGSNFTLKIRSTKLEDSAMYFCASSEILPRTGEGGYTFGSGTRLTVV.

The V call is TRBV7-9, the J call TRBJ1-1; no firm D call. V was cut by 0 bases and J by 10 bases, with 12 bases left in between. CDR3 length: 13 amino acids. From germline, CDR1 is SEHNR and CDR2 FQNEAQ (reference sequence). In nucleotides, the CDR3 is TGTGCCAGCAGCTTAGCGAGGGCAGCCCGAGCTTTCTTT. Protein product: CASSLARAARAFF.

J is TRBJ2-7 and V is TRBV7-2; D is unresolved. Trimming cost V 5 bases and J 2 bases, with 4 bases left between them. In germline, CDR1 is SGHTA, CDR2 FQGNSA. The CDR3 contains 11 residues. CDR3: CASSPAYEQYF. CDR3 in DNA: TGTGCCAGCAGCCCCGCCTACGAGCAGTACTTC.

The chain is built from TRBV18 and TRBJ2-3, with no clear D. The germline gives CDR1 KGHSH, CDR2 LQKENI. V gave up 3 bases and J gave up 2 bases, with 9 bases separating them. The length of the CDR3 is 14 residues. The CDR3, as DNA: TGTGCCAGCTCACCTTCAGGCGACACAGATACGCAGTATTTT. Translated: CASSPSGDTDTQYF.

The chain uses TRBV5-1 and TRBJ1-6; 10 bases are shared with TRBD1. There are 17 residues in the CDR3. From germline, CDR1 is SGHRS and CDR2 YFSETQ. V trimming: 4 bases; J trimming: 1 base; junction bases outside the gene matches: 5. CDR3 nucleotide sequence: TGCGCCAGCAGCAATCGACAGGGGGCATCCTATAATTCACCCCTCCACTTT. It yields the protein CASSNRQGASYNSPLHF.

The DNA of the CDR3 is TGTGCCAGCAGCGAGGGGGTCACGAACACTGAAGCTTTCTTT. It specifies CASSEGVTNTEAFF. This rearrangement joins TRBV9 to TRBJ1-1; D possibly corresponds to TRBD1 (6 bases). The germline V and J ends were trimmed by 3 bases and 1 base, with 10 bases remaining between them. The CDR3 sequence is 14 residues long. Germline-derived CDR1 and CDR2 are SGDLS and YYNGEE.

The chain carries TRBV10-2 and TRBJ1-1, with 10 bases lining up with TRBD1. The CDR3 runs to 16 residues. Trimming at V came to 7 bases and at J to 1 base, leaving 9 bases not matched to a gene. CDR1 WSHSY and CDR2 SAAADI come from the germline V gene. The CDR3 here is CASMAGQGYSNTEAFF. CDR3 DNA sequence: TGCGCCAGCATGGCGGGACAGGGGTACTCGAACACTGAAGCTTTCTTT.

This clone has a single count. The chain uses TRBV27 and TRBJ2-1; D might be TRBD1 (7 bases). This CDR3 spans 17 amino acids. CDR1 is MNHEY, CDR2 SMNVEV, per germline (reference sequence). Trimming left V 2 bases short and J 2 bases short, with 16 bases between. This CDR3 reads CASSLIRGDPTYNEQFF. The CDR3 bases are TGTGCCAGCAGTTTAATCAGGGGGGACCCAACCTACAATGAGCAGTTCTTC.

This chain connects TRBV10-3 to TRBJ1-1; 7 bases line up with TRBD1. Looked up from germline, CDR1 is ENHRY and CDR2 is SYGVKD. V dropped 2 bases and J dropped 4; count of bases not matched to a gene: 7. This CDR3 contains 15 residues. In nucleotides, the CDR3 is TGTGCCATCAGTGAGCACCAGGGGGGAACCACTGAAGCTTTCTTT. This codes for CAISEHQGGTTEAFF.

The chain couples TRBV6-5 to TRBJ2-1, with TRBD2 matching over 7 bases. The CDR3 totals 13 residues. The V segment lost 7 bases and the J segment 4 bases; nucleotides outside the gene matches: 4. Germline V CDR1 and CDR2: MNHEY, SVGAGI. CDR3 amino acids: CASTGGLYNEQFF. In DNA, the CDR3 is TGTGCCAGCACCGGGGGGTTGTACAATGAGCAGTTCTTC.

This chain joins TRBV2 and TRBJ1-3, with D possibly being TRBD1 (6 bases). CDR1 SNHLY and CDR2 FYNNEI come from the germline V gene. The CDR3 extends over 14 amino acids. The V and J ends lost 7 bases and 0 bases respectively, with 10 bases between them. CDR3 DNA sequence: TGTGCCAGCACGGGACAAAACTCTGGAAACACCATATATTTT. Translation: CASTGQNSGNTIYF.

The gene calls are TRBV7-2 and TRBJ2-7; 10 nucleotides agree with TRBD2. In germline, CDR1 is SGHTA, CDR2 FQGNSA. This CDR3 contains 13 residues. V was pared by 5 bases and J by 4 bases, with 2 bases of the junction left unmatched. The CDR3 sequence: CASSRLAGYEQYF. In DNA, the CDR3 is TGTGCCAGCAGCAGACTAGCGGGTTACGAGCAGTACTTC.

This clone appeared a few times. This chain uses TRBV2 with TRBJ2-7; a weak D match, TRBD2 (6 bases). V was pared by 7 bases and J by 1 base, with 14 bases between. The V gene's germline CDR1 is SNHLY and CDR2 FYNNEI. This CDR3 contains 14 residues. DNA for the CDR3: TGTGCCAGCATTAACCCGGGGGATTCCTACGAGCAGTACTTC. Protein sequence: CASINPGDSYEQYF.